These 8 T cell receptor beta chains came from one sample sequenced in a study of blood T cell repertoires in COVID-19. TCRdb keeps only in-frame clones here, not all; method: immunoSEQ multiplex PCR. The sample lists about 99,000 clones, just over 85% seen once, with about 2% in the top ten. The sample was peripheral blood. The source of these receptors is a man aged 50-59 years with COVID-19, enrolled during active disease.

This clone was observed once. This CDR3 is CASSYSALNEKLFF. CDR3 coding DNA: TGTGCCAGCAGTTACTCCGCACTTAATGAAAAACTGTTTTTT. The V and J genes are TRBV6-5 and TRBJ1-4; D is undetermined. This CDR3 spans 14 amino acids. Trimming stripped 0 bases from V and 4 bases from J, with 6 bases between. The germline V gene has CDR1 MNHEY and CDR2 SVGAGI.

The J gene is TRBJ1-1, the V gene TRBV10-1, with D possibly being TRBD1 (6 bases). V lost 0 bases, J lost 11 bases, and 19 bases lay in between. CDR1 WNHNN and CDR2 SYGVQD come from the germline V gene (reference sequence). This CDR3 is 15 amino acids long. The CDR3 loop is CASSESWDKGANAFF. The DNA of the CDR3 is TGCGCCAGCAGTGAGTCGTGGGACAAAGGGGCCAACGCTTTCTTT.

This sequence joins TRBV20-1 and TRBJ1-2; 7 nucleotides agree with TRBD1. V was pared by 3 bases and J by 5 bases, with 0 bases of the junction left unmatched. There are 11 residues in the CDR3. Germline lookup yields CDR1 DFQATT and CDR2 SNEGSKA (reference sequence). The DNA of the CDR3 is TGCAGTGCTAGCAGGGGGTATGGCTACACCTTC. Its translation: CSASRGYGYTF.

The chain carries TRBV7-6 and TRBJ2-7; unclear D gene. This CDR3 has 14 residues. V was pared by 1 base and J by 6 bases, with 13 bases between. Germline V CDR1 and CDR2: SGHVS, FNYEAQ. CDR3 loop: CASSLVSGSFEQYF. CDR3 bases: TGTGCCAGCAGCTTAGTATCAGGTTCGTTCGAGCAGTACTTC.

The chain employs TRBV30 and TRBJ2-7; 7 bases are shared with TRBD1. V was pared by 8 bases and J by 4 bases, with 5 bases of the junction left unmatched. This CDR3 region has 11 residues. Per the germline V gene, CDR1 is GTSNPN and CDR2 is SVGIG (reference sequence). CDR3 sequence reads: CALVRGYEQYF. The CDR3 nucleotides are TGTGCCCTGGTCAGGGGGTACGAGCAGTACTTC.

V is TRBV10-3 and J is TRBJ1-1, with TRBD1 identical over 7 bases. V gave up 6 bases and J gave up 5 bases; unmatched junction bases: 6. CDR1 is ENHRY and CDR2 is SYGVKD in the germline V gene. The length of the CDR3 is 13 residues. The DNA for the CDR3 is TGTGCCATCAGCATGGGACAGAAGACTGAAGCTTTCTTT. Translation gives CAISMGQKTEAFF.

The chain uses TRBV5-4 and TRBJ2-5; 9 bases agree with TRBD2. V trimming: 0 bases; J trimming: 1 base; junction bases outside the gene matches: 4. Germline CDR1 reads SGHNT; CDR2 reads YYREEE (reference sequence). The CDR3 has 16 amino acids. The CDR3 region is CASSLVPAGGQETQYF. The DNA of the CDR3 is TGTGCCAGCAGCTTGGTCCCAGCGGGGGGCCAAGAGACCCAGTACTTC. The full variable domain, completed using reference TRBV5-4 and TRBJ2-5, is ETGVTQSPTHLIKTRGQQVTLRCSSQSGHNTVSWYQQALGQGPQFIFQYYREEENGRGNFPPRFSGLQFPNYSSELNVNALELDDSALYLCASSLVPAGGQETQYFGPGTRLLVL.

J is TRBJ2-7 and V is TRBV4-3; possible D gene TRBD1, 6 bases. This CDR3 comprises 17 residues. V lost 0 bases, J lost 3 bases, and 18 bases lay in between. Germline-derived CDR1 and CDR2 are LGHNA and YSLEER. CDR3 amino acids: CASSQDLSRTGYYEQYF. CDR3 coding DNA: TGCGCCAGCAGCCAAGATCTCTCCCGCACAGGGTACTACGAGCAGTACTTC.